Below, 18 T cell receptor beta chains from the same sample are listed, as sequenced in a study of blood T cell repertoires in COVID-19. The data were produced by immunoSEQ multiplex PCR, yet TCRdb's version contains in-frame clones alone and is incomplete. The top ten clones hold 1.2% of a sample with about 200,000 clones, over 80% of them seen once. The specimen sequenced was PBMCs or T cells enriched from blood (not recorded which). The source is a man between 25 and 39 years old who had recovered from COVID-19.

This clone was seen just once. V gene TRBV19 combines with J gene TRBJ1-2; D gene ambiguous. Deletions cut 4 bases from V and 1 base from J, with 7 bases between. This CDR3 spans 13 amino acids. CDR1 and CDR2 from the germline V gene are LNHDA and SQIVND (reference sequence). The CDR3 spells CASSSGFNYGYTF. The CDR3 coding sequence is TGTGCCAGTAGTAGCGGTTTTAACTATGGCTACACCTTC.

The chain couples TRBV3-1 (or the pseudogene TRBV3-2) to TRBJ2-1; the D gene is possibly TRBD1 (5 bases). V was pared by 3 bases and J by 8 bases, with 8 bases between. CDR1 is LGHDT and CDR2 is YNNKEL in the germline V gene (reference sequence). The CDR3 runs 12 residues. This CDR3 is CASSHRVDEQFF. In nucleotides, the CDR3 is TGTGCCAGCAGCCACAGGGTGGATGAGCAGTTCTTC.

The genes are TRBV13 and TRBJ1-3; 7 bases fit TRBD1. CDR3 length: 17 residues. V trimming: 5 bases; J trimming: 2 bases; junction bases outside the gene matches: 12. Germline V gene lookup returns CDR1 PRHDT and CDR2 FYEKMQ (reference sequence). As DNA, the CDR3 is TGTGCCAGCAGCCCTATCGGGACAGTAAAGACTGGAAACACCATATATTTT. It codes for CASSPIGTVKTGNTIYF.

V gene TRBV19 combines with J gene TRBJ2-5, with TRBD1 matching 9 bases. CDR1 is LNHDA, CDR2 SQIVND, per germline (reference sequence). V shed 1 base and J 1 base; nucleotides not matched to a gene: 1. The CDR3 runs 15 residues. The DNA for the CDR3 is TGTGCCAGTAGTATAGGACAGGGGGTCCAAGAGACCCAGTACTTC. Its translation: CASSIGQGVQETQYF.

This chain connects TRBV7-2 to TRBJ1-2, with D maybe TRBD1 (6 bases). The V and J ends lost 1 base and 8 bases respectively, with 8 bases between them. Per the germline V gene, CDR1 is SGHTA and CDR2 is FQGNSA. The CDR3 contains 12 residues. As DNA, the CDR3 is TGTGCCAGCAGCTTAGAGGGGACAGGCTACACCTTC. It codes for CASSLEGTGYTF.

The V call is TRBV9, the J call TRBJ1-4, with D possibly matching TRBD1 (6 bases). With 1 base removed from V and 2 bases from J, the gap between germline ends came to 12 bases. The V gene's germline CDR1 is SGDLS and CDR2 YYNGEE. The CDR3 covers 16 residues. CDR3 sequence reads: CASSVTPDSTNEKLFF. Here the CDR3 DNA reads TGTGCCAGCAGCGTAACCCCGGACAGTACTAATGAAAAACTGTTTTTT.

The V and J genes are TRBV9 and TRBJ2-1, with 7 bases matching TRBD1. The CDR3 is 14 residues long. The V gene's germline CDR1 is SGDLS and CDR2 YYNGEE. Germline trimming cut 3 bases from V and 7 bases from J; bases unmatched to any gene: 7. This CDR3 reads CASSEGDSRNEQFF. The CDR3 DNA follows: TGTGCCAGCAGCGAGGGGGACAGCCGAAATGAGCAGTTCTTC.

V usage is TRBV3-1 (or the pseudogene TRBV3-2) and J usage is TRBJ2-1; tentatively, D is TRBD2 (7 bases). Germline loops: CDR1 LGHDT, CDR2 YNNKEL (reference sequence). V was shortened by 0 bases and J by 0 bases, with 15 bases between the two germline ends. This CDR3 contains 18 residues. In DNA, the CDR3 is TGTGCCAGCAGCCAAGAACAGGGAGGCGGGAGCTCCTACAATGAGCAGTTCTTC. Translation gives CASSQEQGGGSSYNEQFF.

A single count supports this clone. The chain couples TRBV19 to TRBJ1-1; 7 bases line up with TRBD1. CDR3 length: 12 amino acids. The V gene end was trimmed by 5 bases and the J gene end by 11 bases; junction bases not matched to a gene: 8. In germline, CDR1 is LNHDA, CDR2 SQIVND (reference sequence). CDR3 amino acids: CASSATGTAAFF. The CDR3, as DNA: TGTGCCAGTAGTGCAACCGGGACAGCGGCTTTCTTT.

V and J are TRBV6-6 and TRBJ1-2, with D tentatively TRBD1 (6 bases). Trimming removed 2 bases at V and 6 bases at J, with 7 bases between. Germline V gene sequence: CDR1 MNHNY, CDR2 SVGAGI (reference sequence). CDR3 length: 12 residues. CDR3 nucleotides: TGTGCCAGCAGTTACGCAGGGGATGGCTACACCTTC. Translating it yields CASSYAGDGYTF.

The V gene is TRBV27, the J gene TRBJ1-5; 9 positions match TRBD1. The V gene end was trimmed by 8 bases and the J gene end by 4 bases; junction bases not matched to a gene: 6. CDR3 length: 14 amino acids. Germline-derived CDR1 and CDR2 are MNHEY and SMNVEV (reference sequence). The CDR3, as DNA: TGTGCCAGCTGCCCGACAGGGGGTAATCAGCCCCAGCATTTT. Translation gives CASCPTGGNQPQHF.

The chain carries TRBV5-1 and TRBJ1-1; possibly TRBD1 for D (5 bases). The CDR3 spans 15 residues. V lost 0 bases and J 5 bases, leaving 14 bases between the germline ends. Germline CDR1 and CDR2: SGHRS and YFSETQ. The chain's CDR3 is CASSLDPLKGTEAFF. The CDR3 bases are TGCGCCAGCAGCTTGGATCCACTGAAGGGGACTGAAGCTTTCTTT.

The rearrangement links TRBV27 to TRBJ1-5; 7 bases match TRBD1. Trimming took 2 bases from V and 7 from J; bases not matched to a gene: 8. This CDR3 has 15 amino acids. CDR1 is MNHEY, CDR2 SMNVEV, per germline (reference sequence). The chain's CDR3 is CASSLRSTGRQPQHF. Written as DNA, the CDR3 is TGTGCCAGCAGTTTACGGTCGACAGGGAGGCAGCCCCAGCATTTT.

The chain uses TRBV9 and TRBJ2-1; D is undetermined. The V end was cut by 0 bases, the J end by 4 bases, with 8 bases between. This CDR3 comprises 14 residues. In germline, CDR1 is SGDLS, CDR2 YYNGEE. This chain's CDR3 is CASSVGQTYNEQFF. The CDR3 bases are TGTGCCAGCAGCGTAGGGCAGACTTACAATGAGCAGTTCTTC.

The chain carries TRBV20-1 and TRBJ2-1; weak D call: TRBD2 (6 bases). The CDR3 loop spans 15 amino acids. Trimming removed 3 bases at V and 6 bases at J, with 18 bases between. From germline, CDR1 is DFQATT and CDR2 SNEGSKA (reference sequence). DNA for the CDR3: TGCAGTGCTAGTAAAGGGACTTCCCTACTCAATGAGCAGTTCTTC. Translation gives CSASKGTSLLNEQFF.

The chain is built from TRBV27 and TRBJ2-7; 13 bases fit TRBD2. Losses at the gene ends were 3 bases for V and 7 bases for J; bases not matched to a gene: 12. CDR1 and CDR2 (germline): MNHEY, SMNVEV (reference sequence). The CDR3 spans 17 residues. CDR3 loop: CASSFQTSGRRQGEQYF. The CDR3 bases are TGTGCCAGCAGTTTCCAGACTAGCGGGAGGCGGCAGGGAGAGCAGTACTTC.

The chain links TRBV5-8 to TRBJ1-5, with D possibly TRBD1 on 5 matching bases. CDR3 length equals 17 residues. Between the trimmed V and J ends, which lost 4 bases and 2 bases, there was a span of 19 bases. CDR1 is SGHTS, CDR2 YDEGEE, per germline. The CDR3 here is CASSPGHQNNRNQPQHF. In nucleotides, the CDR3 is TGTGCCAGCAGCCCAGGACACCAAAATAATCGCAATCAGCCCCAGCATTTT.

This sequence joins TRBV9 and TRBJ2-6; no reliable D call. Per germline, CDR1 SGDLS and CDR2 YYNGEE. The V end was cut by 6 bases, the J end by 0 bases, with 4 bases between. The CDR3 runs 13 residues. CDR3 DNA: TGTGCCAGCACCTTCTCTGGGGCCAACGTCCTGACTTTC. It codes for CASTFSGANVLTF.